Listed here are 4 T cell receptor beta chains from one sample, sequenced in a study of cytomegalovirus exposure and HLA in healthy donors. Primers: 60 Vbeta forward and 13 Jbeta reverse. The protocol was immunoSEQ multiplex PCR, while the TCRdb copy is restricted to in-frame clones and leaves out a portion. The table records 150,000 to 200,000 clones, approximately 71% of them present only once. The specimen sequenced was PBMCs. The receptors derive from a woman between 35 and 50 years old in good health and CMV-seropositive.

J is TRBJ2-2 and V is TRBV5-4; 7 nucleotides match TRBD2. CDR1 and CDR2 from the germline V gene are SGHNT and YYREEE (reference sequence). This CDR3 spans 16 amino acids. The junction had 9 bases not matched to a gene; V was cut back by 6 bases and J by 1 base. CDR3: CASMEEAGVNTGELFF. CDR3 bases: TGTGCCAGCATGGAAGAGGCGGGAGTGAACACCGGGGAGCTGTTTTTT.

V gene TRBV30 combines with J gene TRBJ1-2; 9 positions match TRBD1. V lost 5 bases, J lost 2 bases, and 3 bases stayed unmatched. The CDR3 runs 13 residues. Germline V CDR1 and CDR2: GTSNPN, SVGIG (reference sequence). CDR3 sequence: CAWYRGRNYGYTF. CDR3 nucleotides: TGTGCCTGGTACAGGGGGCGCAACTATGGCTACACCTTC.

This clone was recorded a few times. V gene TRBV30 combines with J gene TRBJ1-5; 11 bases fit TRBD1. With V trimmed by 0 bases and J by 6 bases, 4 bases remained unmatched. CDR1 GTSNPN and CDR2 SVGIG come from the germline V gene (reference sequence). The CDR3 covers 15 residues. The CDR3 DNA reads TGTGCCTGGAGTGTACCGGACAGGGGGCTTCAGCCCCAGCATTTT. It codes for CAWSVPDRGLQPQHF.

The chain has TRBV6-4 and TRBJ2-6; 7 positions match TRBD2. The germline V gene has CDR1 MRHNA and CDR2 SNTAGT. The CDR3 length is 17 residues. The V gene end was trimmed by 5 bases and the J gene end by 0 bases; junction bases not matched to a gene: 7. Here the CDR3 reads CASSTGTTLSGANVLTF. The CDR3, as DNA: TGTGCCAGCAGTACCGGGACTACCCTCTCTGGGGCCAACGTCCTGACTTTC.